This is a list of T cell receptor beta chains from one sample in a study of immune evolution from preneoplasia to lung adenocarcinoma. Repertoires were generated with immunoSEQ multiplex PCR, while TCRdb's copy carries only in-frame clones and drops some. The data show approximately 11,000 clones, with 80% to 90% seen just once and about 3.5% held by the top ten. The specimen was FFPE invasive lung adenocarcinoma tissue. The receptors derive from a person aged 65-85 years with invasive lung adenocarcinoma. The CDR3 runs from the conserved cysteine through the conserved F or W. D genes are given only for firm matches. Expanded clones get a size class; other rows say once, few or many, or leave the size out.

d_call j_call v_call clone_size cdr3_nt cdr3_aa
TRBD2 TRBJ2-1 TRBV5-1 . TGCGCCAGCAGCTTGCTTACCGGGACTAGCCTGGGGAAGCAGTTCTTC CASSLLTGTSLGKQFF
. TRBJ2-5 TRBV6-1 . TGTGCCAGCAGTGAAGAGCTTGGGCAGCAAGAGACCCAGTACTTC CASSEELGQQETQYF
. TRBJ1-1 TRBV7-9 . TGTGCCAGCAGCTCCCAACGGTGGCAGGGGACTGAAGCTTTCTTT CASSSQRWQGTEAFF
. TRBJ1-5 TRBV30 . TGTGCCTGGAGTGACCTGGGGCTGCTCAATCAGCCCCAGCATTTT CAWSDLGLLNQPQHF
TRBD1 TRBJ2-5 TRBV18 . TGTGCCAGCTCACCTTGGGACAGGGACCAAGAGACCCAGTACTTC CASSPWDRDQETQYF
. TRBJ2-7 TRBV6-1 . TGTGCCAGCAGTGAATCCCTAGTAGTCTCCTACGAGCAGTACTTC CASSESLVVSYEQYF
. TRBJ1-2 TRBV7-9 . TGTGCCAGCAGCAGAGGGAACAGGTTCAAGAACTATGGCTACACCTTC CASSRGNRFKNYGYTF
TRBD1 TRBJ2-3 TRBV27 . TGTGCCAGCAAACTAATCGCAGGGGGTTTGGCAGATACGCAGTATTTT CASKLIAGGLADTQYF
. TRBJ2-7 TRBV28 . TGTGCCAGCAGCGGACAGTACGAGCAGTACTTC CASSGQYEQYF
. TRBJ1-2 TRBV29-1 . TGCAGCGTTGAAAACGCGGAGGGCTACACCTTC CSVENAEGYTF
. TRBJ2-1 TRBV27 . TGTGCCAGCAGTTTTTATCCCACGTTCTCCTACAATGAGCAGTTCTTC CASSFYPTFSYNEQFF
. TRBJ1-5 TRBV28 . TGTGCCAGCAGTCGTCGACAGGGCAATCAGCCCCAGCATTTT CASSRRQGNQPQHF
. TRBJ2-2 TRBV2 . TGTGCCAGCCGGGGGGACAGCAGTACCGGGGAGCTGTTTTTT CASRGDSSTGELFF
. TRBJ2-2 TRBV7-6 few TGTGCCAGCAGCTTAGGCGGAGGGGGCGCGAACACCGGGGAGCTGTTTTTT CASSLGGGGANTGELFF
TRBD2 TRBJ2-5 TRBV2 few TGTGCCAGCAGTGAAACGACTAGCGGGGGCGAGACCCAGTACTTC CASSETTSGGETQYF
TRBD1 TRBJ1-1 TRBV6-6 . TGTGCCAGCAGCAAGACAGGGGTGAACACTGAAGCTTTCTTT CASSKTGVNTEAFF
. TRBJ1-3 TRBV6-1 . TGTGCCACATTAAGCGGTCAGGGGCTATTAAACACCATATATTTT CATLSGQGLLNTIYF
TRBD1 TRBJ2-3 TRBV5-5 once TGTGCCAGCAGCCCGGTAGGGGGCCGGACAGATACGCAGTATTTT CASSPVGGRTDTQYF
TRBD1 TRBJ1-2 TRBV28 once TGTGCCAGCAGTTTACCTCCCGACAGGGGGGGAAGCTACACCTTC CASSLPPDRGGSYTF
TRBD1 TRBJ1-1 TRBV19 . TGTGCCAGTCGGGACAGGGTGGGACTGAACACTGAAGCTTTCTTT CASRDRVGLNTEAFF
. TRBJ1-1 TRBV14 . TGTGCCAGCAGCCAAGCAAGGACGGCGAACACTGAAGCTTTCTTT CASSQARTANTEAFF
. TRBJ1-2 TRBV28 . TGTGCCAGCAGTTTCCGCGGGCTAGGCAACTCTGGCTACACCTTC CASSFRGLGNSGYTF
TRBD1 TRBJ1-1 TRBV5-6 . TGTGCCAGCAGCGGACAGGGGGGGGAGTTGAACACTGAAGCTTTCTTT CASSGQGGELNTEAFF
TRBD1 TRBJ2-1 TRBV7-3 . TGTGCCAGCAGCTTAGTCCAGGGGGCGTACAATGAGCAGTTCTTC CASSLVQGAYNEQFF
TRBD1 TRBJ1-1 TRBV5-1 . TGCGCCAGCTGCAAGGACAGGCCGAACACTGAAGCTTTCTTT CASCKDRPNTEAFF
TRBD1 TRBJ1-1 TRBV5-6 . TGTGCCAGCAGCTCTGAACAGGGGCTGAACACTGAAGCTTTCTTT CASSSEQGLNTEAFF
TRBD1 TRBJ1-3 TRBV30 few TGTGCCTGGAGTCCCTTCCCTGCAGGGGGAGGAAACACCATATATTTT CAWSPFPAGGGNTIYF
. TRBJ2-3 TRBV28 . TGTGCCAGCAGTTCGCCGGGACGGGGCACAGATACGCAGTATTTT CASSSPGRGTDTQYF